The present T cell receptor (beta chain) was sequenced within a study of cytomegalovirus exposure and HLA in healthy donors. Study as a whole: Roughly 86 million unique TCRs from HLA-typed donors made up an early data release.

The PCR ran on 60 Vbeta and 13 Jbeta primers. The protocol was immunoSEQ multiplex PCR, while the TCRdb copy is restricted to in-frame clones and leaves out a portion. This sample has approximately 210,000 clones, with approximately 87% found just once. This clone occurred once. Antigen unknown. Study-wide findings and caveats: The authors enumerated 150 to 200 TCR beta chains as linked to cytomegalovirus. A cluster of highly shared sequence variants was likely a sequencing artifact.

The CDR3 is 15 amino acids. Germline loops: CDR1 SGHDN, CDR2 FVKESK. This TCR came from a man aged 30 to 45 in good health and CMV-seronegative. Sequencing was carried out using PBMCs. The chain uses TRBV14 and TRBJ2-5; D perhaps matches TRBD2 (6 bases). The J call is in doubt because the DNA end fits TRBJ2-7 better. In DNA form, the CDR3 reads TGTGCCAGCAGCCAACTACTAGCTGGGTCCTACGAGCAGTACTTC. It specifies CASSQLLAGSYEQYF.